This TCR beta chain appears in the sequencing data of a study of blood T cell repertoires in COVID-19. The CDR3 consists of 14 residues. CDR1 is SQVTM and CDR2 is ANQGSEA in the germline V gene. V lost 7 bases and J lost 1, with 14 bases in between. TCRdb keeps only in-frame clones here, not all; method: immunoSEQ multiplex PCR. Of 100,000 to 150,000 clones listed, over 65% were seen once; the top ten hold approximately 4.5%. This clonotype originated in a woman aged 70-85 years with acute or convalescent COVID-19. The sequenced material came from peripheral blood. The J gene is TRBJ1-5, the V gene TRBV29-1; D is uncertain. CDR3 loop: CSALETGSNQPQHF. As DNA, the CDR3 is TGCAGCGCGTTAGAGACGGGGAGCAATCAGCCCCAGCATTTT. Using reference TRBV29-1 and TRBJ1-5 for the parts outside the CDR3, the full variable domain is SAVISQKPSRDICQRGTSLTIQCQVDSQVTMMFWYRQQPGQSLTLIATANQGSEATYESGFVIDKFPISRPNLTFSTLTVSNMSPEDSSIYLCSALETGSNQPQHFGDGTRLSIL.